This T cell receptor (beta chain) was captured by sequencing in a study of PD-1 blockade in classical Hodgkin lymphoma. The germline V and J ends were trimmed by 6 bases and 1 base, with 13 bases remaining between them. Germline CDR1 SGDLS, CDR2 YYNGEE. This CDR3 has 14 residues. Study-level findings and limits: Relative to healthy donors, newly diagnosed patients reportedly had lower baseline TCR diversity, which was reported as lower still in relapsed/refractory patients. The origin of the repertoire differences remains undefined, with disease activity or prior therapy as possible causes.

Clones were sequenced by immunoSEQ multiplex PCR, and TCRdb holds only the in-frame ones, with some missing. The sample records 15,000 to 17,000 clones, about 82% being singletons. Time point described: newly diagnosed, previously untreated cHL patient sample. Thawed PBMCs underwent magnetic negative selection to yield purified CD4+ T cells. PBMCs from untreated, newly diagnosed classical Hodgkin lymphoma were comparison samples. As regards this clone: The antigen is unknown.

The V gene is TRBV9, the J gene TRBJ1-2; maybe TRBD1 (6 bases). Material: CD4+ T cells from blood. The origin of this receptor is a human donor with classical Hodgkin lymphoma. Written as DNA, the CDR3 is TGTGCCAGCACCGCAACCAGGGGTAACTATGGCTACACCTTC. This sequence encodes CASTATRGNYGYTF.